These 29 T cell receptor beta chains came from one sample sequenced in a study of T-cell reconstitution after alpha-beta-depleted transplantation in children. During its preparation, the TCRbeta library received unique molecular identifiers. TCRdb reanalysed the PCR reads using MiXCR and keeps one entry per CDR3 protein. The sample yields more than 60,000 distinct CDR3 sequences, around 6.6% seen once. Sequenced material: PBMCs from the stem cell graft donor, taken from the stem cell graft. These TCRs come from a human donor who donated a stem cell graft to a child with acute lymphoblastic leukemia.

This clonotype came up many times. Here the CDR3 DNA reads TGTGCCAGCAGTTCCCTGGCAGGCCCAGGAGAGCAGTTCTTC. It codes for CASSSLAGPGEQFF. This sequence joins TRBV6-5 and TRBJ2-1; D gene ambiguous. Trimming pared 4 bases from V and 10 bases from J, leaving 17 bases between. Germline CDR1 is MNHEY and CDR2 is SVGAGI. The CDR3 consists of 14 residues.

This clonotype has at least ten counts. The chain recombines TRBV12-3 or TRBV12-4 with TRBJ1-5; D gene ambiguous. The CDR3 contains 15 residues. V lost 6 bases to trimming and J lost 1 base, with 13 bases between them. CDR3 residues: CASSPVGRSNQPQHF. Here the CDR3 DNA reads TGTGCCAGCAGCCCTGTAGGCAGGAGCAATCAGCCCCAGCATTTT.

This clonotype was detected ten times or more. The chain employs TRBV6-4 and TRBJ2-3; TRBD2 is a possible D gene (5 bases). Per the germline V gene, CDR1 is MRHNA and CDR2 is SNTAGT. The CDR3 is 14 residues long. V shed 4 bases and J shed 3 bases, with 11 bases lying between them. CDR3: CASSGGEPTDTQYF. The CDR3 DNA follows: TGTGCCAGCAGTGGTGGGGAGCCTACAGATACGCAGTATTTT.

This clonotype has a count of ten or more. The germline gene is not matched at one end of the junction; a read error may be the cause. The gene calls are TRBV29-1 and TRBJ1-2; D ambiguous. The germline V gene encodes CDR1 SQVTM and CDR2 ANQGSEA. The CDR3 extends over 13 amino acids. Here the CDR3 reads CSAELPTNYGYTF. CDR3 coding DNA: TGCAGCGCTGAACTGCCTACTAACTATGGCTACACCTTC.

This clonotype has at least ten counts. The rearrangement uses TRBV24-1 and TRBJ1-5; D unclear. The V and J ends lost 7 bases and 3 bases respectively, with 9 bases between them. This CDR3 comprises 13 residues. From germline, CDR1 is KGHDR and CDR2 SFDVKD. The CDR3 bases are TGTGCCACCAGGGACGGATACAATCAGCCCCAGCATTTT. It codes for CATRDGYNQPQHF.

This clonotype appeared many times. The CDR3 nucleotides are TGTGCCAGCAGCTTAACGTCGGCGGACACCGGGGAGCTGTTTTTT. Amino acids: CASSLTSADTGELFF. The chain recombines TRBV7-3 with TRBJ2-2; no reliable D call. Germline assignment: CDR1 SGHTA and CDR2 FQGTGA. There are 15 residues in the CDR3. Trimming took 0 bases from V and 3 from J, leaving 8 bases between them.

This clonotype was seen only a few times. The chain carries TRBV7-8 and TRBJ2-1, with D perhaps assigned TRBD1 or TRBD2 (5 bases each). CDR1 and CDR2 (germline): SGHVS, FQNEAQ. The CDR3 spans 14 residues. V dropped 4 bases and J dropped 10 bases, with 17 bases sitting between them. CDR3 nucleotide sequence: TGTGCCAGCAGCTCCCCCGGGACGACGGAAGAGCAGTTCTTC. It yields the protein CASSSPGTTEEQFF.

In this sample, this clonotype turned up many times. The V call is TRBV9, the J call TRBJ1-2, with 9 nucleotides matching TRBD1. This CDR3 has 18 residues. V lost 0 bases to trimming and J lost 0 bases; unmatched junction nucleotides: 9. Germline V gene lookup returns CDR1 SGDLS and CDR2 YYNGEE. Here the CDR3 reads CASSVGGGQGVPNYGYTF. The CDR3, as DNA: TGTGCCAGCAGCGTAGGAGGGGGACAGGGTGTCCCTAACTATGGCTACACCTTC.

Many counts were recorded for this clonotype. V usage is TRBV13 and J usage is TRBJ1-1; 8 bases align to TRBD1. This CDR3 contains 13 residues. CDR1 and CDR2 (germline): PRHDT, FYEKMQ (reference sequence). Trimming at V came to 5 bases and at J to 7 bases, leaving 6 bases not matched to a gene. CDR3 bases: TGTGCCAGCAGCCCGACAGGGGCCCTTGAAGCTTTCTTT. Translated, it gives CASSPTGALEAFF. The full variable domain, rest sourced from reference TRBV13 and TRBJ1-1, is AAGVIQSPRHLIKEKRETATLKCYPIPRHDTVYWYQQGPGQDPQFLISFYEKMQSDKGSIPDRFSAQQFSDYHSELNMSSLELGDSALYFCASSPTGALEAFFGQGTRLTVV.

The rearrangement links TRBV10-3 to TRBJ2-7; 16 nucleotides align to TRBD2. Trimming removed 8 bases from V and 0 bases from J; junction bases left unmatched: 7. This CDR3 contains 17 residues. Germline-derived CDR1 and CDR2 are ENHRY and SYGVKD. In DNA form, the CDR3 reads TGTGCCATCTCCGGGACTAGCGGGAGGGGTAGCTCCTACGAGCAGTACTTC. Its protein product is CAISGTSGRGSSYEQYF.

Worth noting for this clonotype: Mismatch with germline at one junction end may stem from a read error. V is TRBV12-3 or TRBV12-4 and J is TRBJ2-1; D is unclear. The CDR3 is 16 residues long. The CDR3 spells CASSSTQGSSYNEHFF. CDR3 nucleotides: TGTGCCAGCAGCAGTACACAAGGGTCCTCCTACAATGAGCATTTCTTC.

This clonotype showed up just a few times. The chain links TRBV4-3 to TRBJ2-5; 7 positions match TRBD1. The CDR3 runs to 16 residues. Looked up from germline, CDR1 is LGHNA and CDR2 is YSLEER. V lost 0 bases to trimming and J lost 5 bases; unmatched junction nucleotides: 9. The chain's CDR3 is CASSQEIQGVGETQYF. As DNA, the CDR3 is TGCGCCAGCAGCCAAGAGATTCAGGGGGTGGGGGAGACCCAGTACTTC.

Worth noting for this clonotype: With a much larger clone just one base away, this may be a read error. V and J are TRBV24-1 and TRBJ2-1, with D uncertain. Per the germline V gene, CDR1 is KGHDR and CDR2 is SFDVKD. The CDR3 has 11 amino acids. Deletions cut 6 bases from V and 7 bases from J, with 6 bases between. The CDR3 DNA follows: TGTGCCACCAGTTACGGGAATGAGCAGTTCTTC. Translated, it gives CATSYGNEQFF.

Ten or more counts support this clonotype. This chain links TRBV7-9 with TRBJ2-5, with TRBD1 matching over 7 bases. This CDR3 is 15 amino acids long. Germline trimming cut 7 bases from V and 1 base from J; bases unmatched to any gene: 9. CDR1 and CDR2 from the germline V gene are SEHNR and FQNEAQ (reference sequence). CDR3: CASTSGQAPQETQYF. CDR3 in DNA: TGTGCCAGCACCTCAGGACAGGCCCCCCAAGAGACCCAGTACTTC.

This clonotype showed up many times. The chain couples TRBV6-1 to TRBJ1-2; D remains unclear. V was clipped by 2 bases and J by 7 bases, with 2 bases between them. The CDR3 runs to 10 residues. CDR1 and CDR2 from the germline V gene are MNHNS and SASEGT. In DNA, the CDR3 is TGTGCCAGCAGTGAAATTGGCTACACCTTC. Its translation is CASSEIGYTF.

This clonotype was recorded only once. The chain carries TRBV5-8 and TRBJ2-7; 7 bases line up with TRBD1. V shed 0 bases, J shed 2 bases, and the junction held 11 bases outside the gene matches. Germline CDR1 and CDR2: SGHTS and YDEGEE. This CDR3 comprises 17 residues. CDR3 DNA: TGTGCCAGCAGCTTGGACAGGGGACGCCTATACACCTACGAGCAGTACTTC. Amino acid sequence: CASSLDRGRLYTYEQYF.

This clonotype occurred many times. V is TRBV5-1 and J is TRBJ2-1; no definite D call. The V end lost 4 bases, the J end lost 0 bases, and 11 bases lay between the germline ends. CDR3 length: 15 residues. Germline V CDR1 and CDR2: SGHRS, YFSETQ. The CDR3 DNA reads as TGCGCCAGCAGCAGTGACCCGAGCTCCTACAATGAGCAGTTCTTC. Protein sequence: CASSSDPSSYNEQFF.

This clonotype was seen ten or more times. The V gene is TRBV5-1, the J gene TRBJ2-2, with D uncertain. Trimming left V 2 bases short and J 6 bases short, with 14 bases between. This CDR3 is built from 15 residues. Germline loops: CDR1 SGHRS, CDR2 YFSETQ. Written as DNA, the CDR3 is TGCGCCAGCAGCTTTATTTCCTCACACGCCGGGGAGCTGTTTTTT. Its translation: CASSFISSHAGELFF.

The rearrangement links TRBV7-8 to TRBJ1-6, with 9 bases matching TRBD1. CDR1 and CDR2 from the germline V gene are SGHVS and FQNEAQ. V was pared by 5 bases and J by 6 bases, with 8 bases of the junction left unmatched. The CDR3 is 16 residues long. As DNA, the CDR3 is TGTGCCAGCAGCGTACAGGGGGCAGGGGGTAATTCACCCCTCCACTTT. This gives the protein CASSVQGAGGNSPLHF.

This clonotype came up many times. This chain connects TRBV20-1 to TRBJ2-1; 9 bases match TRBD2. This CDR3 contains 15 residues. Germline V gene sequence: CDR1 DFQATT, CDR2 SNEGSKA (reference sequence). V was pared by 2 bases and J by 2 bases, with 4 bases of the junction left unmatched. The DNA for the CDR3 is TGCAGTGCTAGAAGAGCGGGGGGCCCCTACAATGAGCAGTTCTTC. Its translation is CSARRAGGPYNEQFF.

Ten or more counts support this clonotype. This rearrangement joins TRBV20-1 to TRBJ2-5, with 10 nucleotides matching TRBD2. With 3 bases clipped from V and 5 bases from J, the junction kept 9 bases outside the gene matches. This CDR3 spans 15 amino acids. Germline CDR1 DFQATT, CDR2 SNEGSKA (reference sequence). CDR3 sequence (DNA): TGCAGTGCTAGCCTCCCGCTAGCGGGAGTTGAGACCCAGTACTTC. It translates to CSASLPLAGVETQYF.

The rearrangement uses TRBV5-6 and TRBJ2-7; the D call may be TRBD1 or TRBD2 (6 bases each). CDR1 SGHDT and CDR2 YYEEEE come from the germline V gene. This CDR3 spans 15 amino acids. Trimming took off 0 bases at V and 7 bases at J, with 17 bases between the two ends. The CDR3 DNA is TGTGCCAGCAGCTTGGGGAACATTCGGGGGCGAGAGCAGTACGTC. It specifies CASSLGNIRGREQYV.

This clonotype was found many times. CDR3 region: CASSPGGAAQPQHF. The CDR3 DNA sequence: TGTGCCAGCAGCCCGGGGGGGGCAGCTCAGCCCCAGCATTTT. This sequence joins TRBV6-5 and TRBJ1-5, with D possibly matching TRBD1 (6 bases). Trimming shortened V by 6 bases and J by 6 bases, and 15 bases separated the two germline ends. CDR3 length equals 14 residues. CDR1 and CDR2 from the germline V gene are MNHEY and SVGAGI.

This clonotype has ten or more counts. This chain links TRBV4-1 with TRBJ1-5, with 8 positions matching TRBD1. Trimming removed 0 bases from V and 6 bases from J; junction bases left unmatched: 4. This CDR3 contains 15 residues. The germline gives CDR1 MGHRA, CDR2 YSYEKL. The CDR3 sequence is CASSQDLQGGQPQHF. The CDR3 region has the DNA TGCGCCAGCAGCCAAGACTTACAGGGGGGTCAGCCCCAGCATTTT.

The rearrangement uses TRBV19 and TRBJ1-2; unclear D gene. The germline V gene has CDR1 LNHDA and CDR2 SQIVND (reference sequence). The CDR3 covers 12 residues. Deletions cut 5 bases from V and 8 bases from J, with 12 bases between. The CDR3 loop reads CASSARYSGYTF. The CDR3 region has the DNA TGTGCCAGTAGTGCCCGATATTCCGGCTACACCTTC.

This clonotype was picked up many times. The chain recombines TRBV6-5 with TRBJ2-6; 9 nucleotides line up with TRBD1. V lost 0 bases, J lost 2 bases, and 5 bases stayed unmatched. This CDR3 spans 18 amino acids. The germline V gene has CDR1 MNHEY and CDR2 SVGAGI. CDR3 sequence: CASSYSGQGTAGANVLTF. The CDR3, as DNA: TGTGCCAGCAGTTACTCCGGACAGGGGACGGCTGGGGCCAACGTCCTGACTTTC.

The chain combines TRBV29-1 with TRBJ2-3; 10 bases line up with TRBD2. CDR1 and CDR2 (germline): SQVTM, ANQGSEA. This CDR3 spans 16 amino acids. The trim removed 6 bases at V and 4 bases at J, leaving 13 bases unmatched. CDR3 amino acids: CSVEGPSGGAADTQYF. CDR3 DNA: TGCAGCGTCGAGGGCCCGAGCGGGGGGGCTGCAGATACGCAGTATTTT.

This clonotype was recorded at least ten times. In nucleotides, the CDR3 is TGTGCCAGCAGCTCAGTATCGGGTCGGGGAAATCAGCCCCAGCATTTT. Protein product: CASSSVSGRGNQPQHF. This chain connects TRBV7-3 to TRBJ1-5; D gene ambiguous. The CDR3 has 16 residues. V was trimmed by 4 bases and J by 4 bases, leaving 17 bases between them. In germline, CDR1 is SGHTA, CDR2 FQGTGA.

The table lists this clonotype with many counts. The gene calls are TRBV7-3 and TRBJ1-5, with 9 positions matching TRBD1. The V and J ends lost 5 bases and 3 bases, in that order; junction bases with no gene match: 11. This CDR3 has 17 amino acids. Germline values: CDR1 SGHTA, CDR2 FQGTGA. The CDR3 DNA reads TGTGCCAGCAGCGCAGGGGGGATACAGGGGGCCAATCAGCCCCAGCATTTT. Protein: CASSAGGIQGANQPQHF.